The rows below give T cell receptor beta chains drawn from one sample of a study of T cell responses to AZD1222 COVID-19 vaccine. The data were produced by immunoSEQ multiplex PCR, yet TCRdb's version contains in-frame clones alone and is incomplete. The data show about 100,000 clones, with 80% to 90% seen just once and 6.3% held by the top ten. Sequencing was performed on peripheral blood, taken on day 0 of AZD1222 vaccination. The receptor set was obtained from an adult in good health. The CDR3 runs from the conserved cysteine through the conserved F or W. A D gene is named only where the DNA matches it firmly. Size is omitted from some rows. Given values are once, few, many or a class for expanded clones.

J gene: TRBJ2-7; D gene: .; clone size: .; V gene: TRBV30; CDR3 DNA: TGTGCCTGGAGTGTACGTGGCTACGAGCAGTACTTC; CDR3 protein: CAWSVRGYEQYF
J gene: TRBJ2-2; D gene: .; clone size: .; V gene: TRBV5-1; CDR3 DNA: TGCGCCAGCAGCTTGGGTCGTAGCCGGGAGCTGTTTTTT; CDR3 protein: CASSLGRSRELFF
J gene: TRBJ2-5; D gene: .; clone size: once; V gene: TRBV7-2; CDR3 DNA: TGTGCCAGCAGCCGCTACGGCCTGCAAGAGACCCAGTACTTC; CDR3 protein: CASSRYGLQETQYF
J gene: TRBJ1-1; D gene: .; clone size: once; V gene: TRBV6-5; CDR3 DNA: TGTGCCAGCAGGCCAACCGTGGCGGGCACTGAAGCTTTCTTT; CDR3 protein: CASRPTVAGTEAFF
J gene: TRBJ1-1; D gene: TRBD1; clone size: .; V gene: TRBV3-1/TRBV3-2; CDR3 DNA: TGTGCCAGCAGCCTTCAGGGGGTGAACACTGAAGCTTTCTTT; CDR3 protein: CASSLQGVNTEAFF
J gene: TRBJ2-3; D gene: TRBD2; clone size: .; V gene: TRBV2; CDR3 DNA: TGTGCCAGCACAAGGACTAGCGGGAGGGATACGCAGTATTTT; CDR3 protein: CASTRTSGRDTQYF
J gene: TRBJ2-5; D gene: TRBD1; clone size: .; V gene: TRBV7-9; CDR3 DNA: TGTGCCAGCAGCGCTACAGGGGGTGGAGAGACCCAGTACTTC; CDR3 protein: CASSATGGGETQYF
J gene: TRBJ1-6; D gene: .; clone size: .; V gene: TRBV5-1; CDR3 DNA: TGCGCCAGCAGCTGGGGCAGCGAGAATTCACCCCTCCACTTT; CDR3 protein: CASSWGSENSPLHF
J gene: TRBJ1-4; D gene: .; clone size: .; V gene: TRBV7-9; CDR3 DNA: TGTGCCAGCAGCTTAATGGAGCAAGGGAAAAAACTGTTTTTT; CDR3 protein: CASSLMEQGKKLFF
J gene: TRBJ2-5; D gene: .; clone size: .; V gene: TRBV7-6; CDR3 DNA: TGTGCCAGCAGCTTAGGATTGGCTGAGACCCAGTACTTC; CDR3 protein: CASSLGLAETQYF
J gene: TRBJ2-3; D gene: .; clone size: .; V gene: TRBV14; CDR3 DNA: TGTGCCAGCGGAAGCACAGATACGCAGTATTTT; CDR3 protein: CASGSTDTQYF
J gene: TRBJ2-1; D gene: .; clone size: .; V gene: TRBV30; CDR3 DNA: TGTGCCTGGCAGAGTTACAATGAGCAGTTCTTC; CDR3 protein: CAWQSYNEQFF
J gene: TRBJ2-7; D gene: TRBD1; clone size: .; V gene: TRBV9; CDR3 DNA: TGTGCCAGCAGCCCAGATGACAGGGGGATGTCCTACGAGCAGTACTTC; CDR3 protein: CASSPDDRGMSYEQYF
J gene: TRBJ1-5; D gene: .; clone size: .; V gene: TRBV19; CDR3 DNA: TGTGCCAGCGCCTATAGCAATCAGCCCCAGCATTTT; CDR3 protein: CASAYSNQPQHF
J gene: TRBJ1-6; D gene: .; clone size: .; V gene: TRBV19; CDR3 DNA: TGTGCCAGTAGTATAAGGCCGCTGGGATCCTATAATTCACCCCTCCACTTT; CDR3 protein: CASSIRPLGSYNSPLHF
J gene: TRBJ1-1; D gene: .; clone size: .; V gene: TRBV9; CDR3 DNA: TGTGCCAGCAGCGTACAGGGGATGAACACTGAAGCTTTCTTT; CDR3 protein: CASSVQGMNTEAFF
J gene: TRBJ2-5; D gene: .; clone size: .; V gene: TRBV7-2; CDR3 DNA: TGTGCCAGCAGCTTAGTACAGGGACAAGAGACCCAGTACTTC; CDR3 protein: CASSLVQGQETQYF
J gene: TRBJ1-4; D gene: TRBD1; clone size: few; V gene: TRBV2; CDR3 DNA: TGTGCCAGCACCGTGACAGGGGGCGTTGAAAAACTGTTTTTT; CDR3 protein: CASTVTGGVEKLFF
J gene: TRBJ1-1; D gene: .; clone size: .; V gene: TRBV24-1; CDR3 DNA: TGTGCCACCAGTGATCAAGGGAAGGCTTTCTTT; CDR3 protein: CATSDQGKAFF
J gene: TRBJ1-2; D gene: .; clone size: .; V gene: TRBV19; CDR3 DNA: TGTGCCAGTAGTATATCAACCGGAACTAACTATGGCTACACCTTC; CDR3 protein: CASSISTGTNYGYTF
J gene: TRBJ2-3; D gene: .; clone size: .; V gene: TRBV7-9; CDR3 DNA: TGTGCCAGCAGCTTAGCGGGGGGGCCTTTTTTTGAAGATACGCAGTATTTT; CDR3 protein: CASSLAGGPFFEDTQYF
J gene: TRBJ2-2; D gene: .; clone size: .; V gene: TRBV7-3; CDR3 DNA: TGTGCCAGCAGCTCACCCGTGGGCCCCGGGGAGCTGTTTTTT; CDR3 protein: CASSSPVGPGELFF
J gene: TRBJ2-7; D gene: TRBD1; clone size: .; V gene: TRBV19; CDR3 DNA: TGTGCCAGTAGACCAGGACAGGGGATGTACCACGAGCAGTACTTC; CDR3 protein: CASRPGQGMYHEQYF
J gene: TRBJ2-7; D gene: TRBD1; clone size: .; V gene: TRBV7-9; CDR3 DNA: TGTGCCAGCAGCGCAGGGACAGGGAGGAACTTC; CDR3 protein: CASSAGTGRNF
J gene: TRBJ2-7; D gene: TRBD1; clone size: .; V gene: TRBV14; CDR3 DNA: TGTGCCAGCAGCCTGCCGGGACAGCAAGCCTACGAGCAGTACTTC; CDR3 protein: CASSLPGQQAYEQYF
J gene: TRBJ1-2; D gene: .; clone size: .; V gene: TRBV11-3; CDR3 DNA: TGTGCCAGCAGCTTAGGGGTCAACTATGGCTACACCTTC; CDR3 protein: CASSLGVNYGYTF